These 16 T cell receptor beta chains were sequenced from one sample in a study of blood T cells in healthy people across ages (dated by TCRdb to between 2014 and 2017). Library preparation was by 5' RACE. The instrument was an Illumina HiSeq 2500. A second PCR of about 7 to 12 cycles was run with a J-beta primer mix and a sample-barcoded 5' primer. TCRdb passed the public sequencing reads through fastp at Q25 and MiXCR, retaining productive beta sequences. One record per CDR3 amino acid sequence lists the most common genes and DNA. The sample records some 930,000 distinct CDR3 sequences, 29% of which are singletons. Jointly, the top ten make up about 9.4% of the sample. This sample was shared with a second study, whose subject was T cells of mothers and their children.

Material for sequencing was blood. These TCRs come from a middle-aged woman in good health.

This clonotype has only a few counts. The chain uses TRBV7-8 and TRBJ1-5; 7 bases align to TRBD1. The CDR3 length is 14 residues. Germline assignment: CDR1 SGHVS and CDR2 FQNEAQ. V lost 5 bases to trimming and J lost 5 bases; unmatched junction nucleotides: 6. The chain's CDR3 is CASSPKGAYQPQHF. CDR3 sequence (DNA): TGTGCCAGCAGCCCCAAGGGGGCTTATCAGCCCCAGCATTTT. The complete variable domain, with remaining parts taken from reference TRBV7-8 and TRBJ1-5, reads GAGVSQSPRYKVAKRGQDVALRCDPISGHVSLFWYQQALGQGPEFLTYFQNEAQLDKSGLPSDRFFAERPEGSVSTLKIQRTQQEDSAVYLCASSPKGAYQPQHFGDGTRLSIL.

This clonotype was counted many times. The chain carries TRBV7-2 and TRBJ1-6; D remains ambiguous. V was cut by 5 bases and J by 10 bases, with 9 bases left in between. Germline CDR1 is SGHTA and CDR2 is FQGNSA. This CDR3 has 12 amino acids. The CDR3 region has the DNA TGTGCCAGCAGCCCCCCCCGCTCACCCCTCCACTTT. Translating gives CASSPPRSPLHF.

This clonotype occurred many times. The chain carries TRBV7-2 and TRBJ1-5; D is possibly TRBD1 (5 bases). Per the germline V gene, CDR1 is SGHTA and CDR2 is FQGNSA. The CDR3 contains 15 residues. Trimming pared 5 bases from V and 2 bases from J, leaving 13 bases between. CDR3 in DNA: TGTGCCAGCAGCCCCCAGGGTACCCGCAATCAGCCCCAGCATTTT. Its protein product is CASSPQGTRNQPQHF.

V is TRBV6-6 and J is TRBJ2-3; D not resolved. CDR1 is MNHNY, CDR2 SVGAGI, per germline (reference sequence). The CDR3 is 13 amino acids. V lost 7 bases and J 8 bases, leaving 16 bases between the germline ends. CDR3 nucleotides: TGTGCCAGCACTATCACTCCGGTGGGTACGCAGTATTTT. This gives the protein CASTITPVGTQYF.

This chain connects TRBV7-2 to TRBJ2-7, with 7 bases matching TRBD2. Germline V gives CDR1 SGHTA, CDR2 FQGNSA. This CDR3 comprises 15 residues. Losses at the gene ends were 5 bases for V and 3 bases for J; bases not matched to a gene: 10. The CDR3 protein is CASSPVASGGYEQYF. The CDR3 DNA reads TGTGCCAGCAGCCCCGTAGCTAGCGGTGGCTACGAGCAGTACTTC.

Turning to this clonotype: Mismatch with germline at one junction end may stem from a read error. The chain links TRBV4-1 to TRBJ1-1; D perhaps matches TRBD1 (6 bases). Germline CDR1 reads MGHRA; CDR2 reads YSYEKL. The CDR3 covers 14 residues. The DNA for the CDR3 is TGCACCAGCAGCCAAGATTCAGGGGACACTGAAGCTTTCTTT. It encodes CTSSQDSGDTEAFF.

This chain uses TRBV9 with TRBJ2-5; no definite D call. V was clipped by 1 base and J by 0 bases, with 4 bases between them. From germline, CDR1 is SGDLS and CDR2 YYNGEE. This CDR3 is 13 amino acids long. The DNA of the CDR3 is TGTGCCAGCAGCGTAATGGACCAAGAGACCCAGTACTTC. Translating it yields CASSVMDQETQYF.

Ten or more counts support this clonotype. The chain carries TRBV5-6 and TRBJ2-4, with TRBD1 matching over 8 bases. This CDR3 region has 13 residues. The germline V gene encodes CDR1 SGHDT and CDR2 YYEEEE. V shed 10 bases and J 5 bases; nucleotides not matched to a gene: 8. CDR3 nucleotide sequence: TGTGCCGGCCTGGACAGGGAGGAAAACATTCAGTACTTC. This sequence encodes CAGLDREENIQYF.

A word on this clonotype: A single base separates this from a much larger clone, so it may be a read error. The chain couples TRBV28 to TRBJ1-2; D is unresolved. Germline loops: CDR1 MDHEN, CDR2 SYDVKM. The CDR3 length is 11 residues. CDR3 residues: CGTGENCGYTF. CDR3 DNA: TGTGGCACCGGGGAGAACTGTGGCTACACCTTC.

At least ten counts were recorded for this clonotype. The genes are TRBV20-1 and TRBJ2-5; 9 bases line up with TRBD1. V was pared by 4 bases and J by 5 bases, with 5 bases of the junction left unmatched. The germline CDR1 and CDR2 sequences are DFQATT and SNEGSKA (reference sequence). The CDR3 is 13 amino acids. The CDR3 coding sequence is TGCAGTGCTAAACAGGGGGCGCGGGAGACCCAGTACTTC. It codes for CSAKQGARETQYF.

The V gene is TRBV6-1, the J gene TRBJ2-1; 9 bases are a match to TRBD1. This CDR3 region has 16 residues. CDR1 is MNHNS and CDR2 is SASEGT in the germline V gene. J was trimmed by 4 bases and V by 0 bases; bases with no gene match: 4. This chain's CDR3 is CASSEAGQGGYNEQFF. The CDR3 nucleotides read TGTGCCAGCAGTGAAGCGGGACAGGGAGGGTACAATGAGCAGTTCTTC.

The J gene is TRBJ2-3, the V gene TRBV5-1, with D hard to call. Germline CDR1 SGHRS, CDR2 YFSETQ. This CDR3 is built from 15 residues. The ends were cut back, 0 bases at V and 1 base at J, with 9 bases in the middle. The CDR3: CASSLVQTGTDTQYF. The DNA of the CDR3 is TGCGCCAGCAGCTTGGTACAGACGGGCACAGATACGCAGTATTTT.

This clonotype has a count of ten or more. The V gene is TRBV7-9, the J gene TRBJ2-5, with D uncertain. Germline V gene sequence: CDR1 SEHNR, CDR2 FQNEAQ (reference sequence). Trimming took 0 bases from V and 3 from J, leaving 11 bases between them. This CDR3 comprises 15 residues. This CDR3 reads CASSLALSKKETQYF. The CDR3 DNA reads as TGTGCCAGCAGCTTAGCGTTGTCTAAGAAAGAGACCCAGTACTTC.

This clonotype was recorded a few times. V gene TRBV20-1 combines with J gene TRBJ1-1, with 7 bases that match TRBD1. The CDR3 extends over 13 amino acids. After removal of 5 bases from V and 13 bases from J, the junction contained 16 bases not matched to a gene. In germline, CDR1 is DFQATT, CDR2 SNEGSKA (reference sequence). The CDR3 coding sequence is TGCAGTGCTCGAGGAGGGTCGAGGCAGGGGGGTTTCTTT. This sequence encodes CSARGGSRQGGFF.

CDR3 sequence (DNA): TGTGCCAGCAGCCAATGGGGGAGAGGCTCCTACAATGAGCAGTTCTTC. Amino acids: CASSQWGRGSYNEQFF. This chain joins TRBV14 and TRBJ2-1; D assignment may be TRBD1 or TRBD2 (5 bases each). Trimming removed 2 bases from V and 0 bases from J, with 11 bases in between. Germline-derived CDR1 and CDR2 are SGHDN and FVKESK. The CDR3 spans 16 residues.

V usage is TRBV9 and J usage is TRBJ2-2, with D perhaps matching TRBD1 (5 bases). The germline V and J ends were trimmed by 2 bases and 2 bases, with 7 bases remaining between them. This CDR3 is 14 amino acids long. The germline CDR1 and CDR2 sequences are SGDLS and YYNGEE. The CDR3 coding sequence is TGTGCCAGCAGCGTCCAGGGAAACACCGGGGAGCTGTTTTTT. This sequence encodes CASSVQGNTGELFF. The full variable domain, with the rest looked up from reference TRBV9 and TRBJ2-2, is DSGVTQTPKHLITATGQRVTLRCSPRSGDLSVYWYQQSLDQGLQFLIQYYNGEERAKGNILERFSAQQFPDLHSELNLSSLELGDSALYFCASSVQGNTGELFFGEGSRLTVL.